This TCR beta chain was identified in a study of identical twins. The V gene end was trimmed by 7 bases and the J gene end by 6 bases; junction bases not matched to a gene: 7. The CDR3 is made up of 15 amino acids. This clonotype occurred once. TCRdb re-analysed the 5' RACE reads in MiXCR, keeping a single row per CDR3 protein. The sample records roughly 690,000 distinct CDR3 sequences, around 20% being singletons. Another study also made use of these data, one on T cells expressing NK-cell markers.

The receptor comes from a woman aged 18-35 years in good health. Sequencing was performed on PBMCs. V gene TRBV12-3 or TRBV12-4 combines with J gene TRBJ2-2, with 11 bases fitting TRBD1. The CDR3 DNA reads TGTGCCAGCAACGGGGACAGGGGGGACGCCGGGGAGCTGTTTTTT. Its translation: CASNGDRGDAGELFF.